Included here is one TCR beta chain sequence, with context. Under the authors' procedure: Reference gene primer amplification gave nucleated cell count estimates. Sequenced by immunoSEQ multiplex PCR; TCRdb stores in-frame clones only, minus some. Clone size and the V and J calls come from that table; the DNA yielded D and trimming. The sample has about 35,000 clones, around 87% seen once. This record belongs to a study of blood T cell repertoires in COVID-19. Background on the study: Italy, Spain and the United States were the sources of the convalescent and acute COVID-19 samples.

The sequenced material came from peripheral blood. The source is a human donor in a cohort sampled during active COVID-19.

The CDR3 coding sequence is TGTGCCAGCAGCGGAGGACCCAGCACAGATACGCAGTATTTT. Encoded protein: CASSGGPSTDTQYF. This rearrangement joins TRBV7-2 to TRBJ2-3; D may be TRBD2 (5 bases). The CDR3 loop spans 14 amino acids. CDR1 is SGHTA and CDR2 is FQGNSA in the germline V gene. V gave up 5 bases and J gave up 0 bases, with 9 bases separating them. Drawing the rest from reference TRBV7-2 and TRBJ2-3, the complete variable domain is GAGVSQSPSNKVTEKGKDVELRCDPISGHTALYWYRQSLGQGLEFLIYFQGNSAPDKSGLPSDRFSAERTGGSVSTLTIQRTQQEDSAVYLCASSGGPSTDTQYFGPGTRLTVL.